One and the same sample provided the 8 T cell receptor beta chains below, sequenced in a study of regulatory T cells in long-lasting Graves disease. Assembly of TCR beta libraries relied on iRepertoire HTBI primers together with Arm-PCR of CDR3 regions. TCRdb independently ran MiXCR on the multiplex PCR reads; one entry per CDR3 protein. The table includes about 660,000 distinct CDR3 sequences, approximately 29% detected once. Stated time point: persistent/refractory GD, antithyroid drugs over 5 years with positive TRAb. Following extraction of RNA from PBMCs, that RNA was used to make the TCR library. The source was peripheral blood mononuclear cells (PBMCs), collected when the disease was refractory, from a patient treated with antithyroid drugs. The receptor source for this set is a female donor with Graves disease.

V usage is TRBV10-3 and J usage is TRBJ2-5; no clear D. Germline V lookup: CDR1 ENHRY, CDR2 SYGVKD. The germline V and J ends were trimmed by 6 bases and 2 bases, with 13 bases remaining between them. The CDR3 has 14 amino acids. The CDR3 region has the DNA TGTGCCATCAGGGGAATCGCCCCACAAGAGACCCAGTACTTC. This encodes CAIRGIAPQETQYF.

This clonotype appeared a few times. J is TRBJ1-5 and V is TRBV6-1; tentative D call: TRBD1 (5 bases). CDR3 length equals 15 residues. The V end lost 4 bases, the J end lost 5 bases, and 15 bases lay between the germline ends. Germline V gene sequence: CDR1 MNHNS, CDR2 SASEGT. The CDR3 is CASSGGARWDQPQHF. The CDR3 bases are TGTGCCAGCAGTGGCGGGGCCCGGTGGGATCAGCCCCAGCATTTT.

This clonotype showed up just once. This chain uses TRBV5-1 with TRBJ1-2; tentative D call: TRBD1 (6 bases). The CDR3 length is 14 residues. Germline CDR1 and CDR2: SGHRS and YFSETQ. With 0 bases removed from V and 8 bases from J, the gap between germline ends came to 14 bases. CDR3 sequence reads: CASSLDVGAGGYTF. CDR3 nucleotide sequence: TGCGCCAGCAGCTTGGATGTGGGGGCAGGAGGCTACACCTTC.

This clonotype turned up a few times. V gene TRBV29-1 combines with J gene TRBJ2-7; D perhaps matches TRBD2 (7 bases). The V and J ends lost 4 bases and 2 bases respectively, with 12 bases between them. The germline CDR1 and CDR2 sequences are SQVTM and ANQGSEA. CDR3 length: 13 residues. Here the CDR3 DNA reads TGCAGCGTTGGGAGCGGGACAACCTACGAGCAGTACTTC. It is translated as CSVGSGTTYEQYF.

Concerning this clonotype itself: One junction end does not reproduce the germline sequence, and a read error may be involved. The chain links TRBV9 to TRBJ1-4; 7 bases line up with TRBD1. The germline CDR1 and CDR2 sequences are SGDLS and YYNGEE. This CDR3 has 14 amino acids. The CDR3 loop is CPSSVGTANEKLFF. DNA of the CDR3: TGTCCCAGCAGCGTTGGGACAGCTAATGAAAAACTGTTTTTT.

The rearrangement links TRBV27 to TRBJ1-1, with 9 bases matching TRBD1. The junction had 9 bases not matched to a gene; V was cut back by 1 base and J by 6 bases. CDR1 is MNHEY, CDR2 SMNVEV, per germline (reference sequence). This CDR3 comprises 16 residues. The CDR3: CASSLLGTGFSAEAFF. Written as DNA, the CDR3 is TGTGCCAGCAGTTTATTAGGGACAGGGTTCTCCGCTGAAGCTTTCTTT.

This clonotype was seen a handful of times. The CDR3 protein is CASSLVAFDSSYEQYF. CDR3 DNA: TGTGCCAGCAGCTTAGTAGCGTTCGACAGCTCCTACGAGCAGTACTTC. This chain joins TRBV11-2 and TRBJ2-7; D could derive from TRBD1 or TRBD2 (5 bases each). This CDR3 has 16 amino acids. The ends were cut back, 1 base at V and 0 bases at J, with 13 bases in the middle. Germline CDR1 is SGHAT and CDR2 is FQNNGV.

The chain has TRBV6-1 and TRBJ1-2; D is possibly TRBD1 (5 bases). Per the germline V gene, CDR1 is MNHNS and CDR2 is SASEGT. There are 12 residues in the CDR3. V gave up 7 bases and J gave up 14 bases, with 20 bases separating them. The CDR3 here is CASTLPGLGETF. The CDR3 DNA is TGTGCCAGCACCCTACCCGGGCTGGGGGAGACCTTC.